This T cell receptor (beta chain) is drawn from a study of regulatory T cells in long-lasting Graves disease. Time point reported: persistent/refractory GD, antithyroid drugs over 5 years with positive TRAb. PBMC RNA served as the TCR library source. The length of the CDR3 is 14 residues. Trimming took 5 bases from V and 7 from J, leaving 15 bases between them. The germline V gene encodes CDR1 SEHNR and CDR2 FQNEAQ (reference sequence). Relying on iRepertoire HTBI primers and Arm-PCR of CDR3 regions, the team built TCR beta libraries. TCRdb re-derived calls from the multiplex PCR reads in MiXCR, one entry per CDR3 protein. The sample shows about 460,000 distinct CDR3 sequences, 20% to 25% of them seen only once. This clonotype was detected a few times.

This chain links TRBV7-9 with TRBJ1-5; D unclear. This sequence was found in a female donor with Graves disease. This specimen was peripheral blood mononuclear cells (PBMCs), taken when the disease was refractory, from a patient treated with antithyroid drugs. The CDR3 DNA is TGTGCCAGCAGCACCGTGGGGAGCGGGCAGCCCCAGCATTTT. Protein sequence: CASSTVGSGQPQHF.